This section outlines one TCR beta chain sequence together with its context. Its antigen is unknown. There are 14 residues in the CDR3. In germline, CDR1 is LNHDA, CDR2 SQIVND (reference sequence). Losses at the gene ends were 3 bases for V and 1 base for J; bases not matched to a gene: 0. The data derive from a study of graft-versus-host responses after intestinal transplantation. Sequencing used immunoSEQ multiplex PCR; TCRdb keeps in-frame clones, though not all of them. The sample contains approximately 88,000 clones, over 90% of which appear only once. Broader study findings: GvH clones were found in recipient marrow; some appeared first in ileum or blood.

The chain uses TRBV19 and TRBJ1-2; TRBD1 matches 9 bases. Sequenced material: unstimulated CD4+ T cells sorted from spleen or lymph node cells, taken before transplant. This clonotype originated in a human donor who was the organ donor for an intestinal transplant. In DNA, the CDR3 is TGTGCCAGTAGTATGGACAGGGGTAACTATGGCTACACCTTC. Amino acids: CASSMDRGNYGYTF.